The 31 T cell receptor beta chains in this list originate from one sample, sequenced in a study of blood T cell repertoires in COVID-19. Using immunoSEQ multiplex PCR, the repertoire was profiled, and TCRdb retains in-frame clones only, with some absent. The sample records 350,000 or so clones, roughly 90% being singletons. Sequencing used peripheral blood. The source of these receptors is a man aged 18-30 years with active or convalescent COVID-19.

The CDR3 is CASSRTGRGNYGYTF. The CDR3 DNA is TGTGCCAGCAGTCGGACAGGTAGAGGAAACTATGGCTACACCTTC. This sequence joins TRBV28 and TRBJ1-2; TRBD1 matches at 7 bases. The CDR3 loop spans 15 amino acids. J gave up 2 bases and V 5 bases, and 8 bases lay outside the gene matches. CDR1 MDHEN and CDR2 SYDVKM come from the germline V gene.

The rearrangement joins TRBV6-2 or TRBV6-3 to TRBJ2-5; 7 positions match TRBD1. The germline V gene encodes CDR1 MNHEY and CDR2 SVGEGT. Losses at the gene ends were 2 bases for V and 4 bases for J; bases not matched to a gene: 10. The CDR3 consists of 16 residues. CDR3 DNA sequence: TGTGCCAGCAGTTACCCTGACAGGGTGAAGAGAGAGACCCAGTACTTC. Translation gives CASSYPDRVKRETQYF.

This clone has a single count. This chain joins TRBV18 and TRBJ2-7, with 8 bases identical to TRBD1. The J segment lost 5 bases and the V segment lost 3 bases, leaving 12 bases of the junction unmatched. The CDR3 runs to 16 residues. Germline loops: CDR1 KGHSH, CDR2 LQKENI. The CDR3: CASSPTGDSSFNEQYF. In nucleotides, the CDR3 is TGTGCCAGCTCACCGACAGGGGATTCTAGTTTCAACGAGCAGTACTTC.

This sequence joins TRBV6-5 and TRBJ1-1; D might be TRBD1 (5 bases). Trimming took 4 bases from V and 0 from J, leaving 12 bases between them. This CDR3 comprises 15 residues. Looked up from germline, CDR1 is MNHEY and CDR2 is SVGAGI. CDR3 loop: CASSSLTDMNTEAFF. The CDR3 DNA sequence: TGTGCCAGCAGTTCCCTAACGGACATGAACACTGAAGCTTTCTTT.

This sequence joins TRBV3-1 (or the pseudogene TRBV3-2) and TRBJ2-7, with 8 bases aligning to TRBD2. CDR3 length equals 15 residues. Germline loops: CDR1 LGHDT, CDR2 YNNKEL (reference sequence). The V gene end was trimmed by 3 bases and the J gene end by 4 bases; junction bases not matched to a gene: 8. For the CDR3, the DNA is TGTGCCAGCAGCCATACCAGACTAGCGAGTTACGAGCAGTACTTC. This translates into CASSHTRLASYEQYF.

The chain recombines TRBV15 with TRBJ2-1; D uncertain. CDR1 and CDR2 (germline): LNHNV, YYDKDF (reference sequence). The ends were cut back, 3 bases at V and 8 bases at J, with 8 bases in the middle. The CDR3 has 12 residues. The chain's CDR3 is CATSSRRDEQFF. CDR3 DNA: TGTGCCACCAGCAGTAGACGGGATGAGCAGTTCTTC.

This chain connects TRBV3-1 (or the pseudogene TRBV3-2) to TRBJ2-2; 7 bases are a match to TRBD2. Germline lookup yields CDR1 LGHDT and CDR2 YNNKEL (reference sequence). V shed 4 bases, J shed 6 bases, and the junction held 8 bases outside the gene matches. This CDR3 spans 15 amino acids. The CDR3 DNA is TGTGCCAGCAGCCGGTCTACTAGCGCGGCCGGGGAGCTGTTTTTT. Translating it yields CASSRSTSAAGELFF.

V usage is TRBV28 and J usage is TRBJ1-2; D call uncertain. Germline loops: CDR1 MDHEN, CDR2 SYDVKM. V dropped 3 bases and J dropped 0 bases, with 8 bases sitting between them. The CDR3 runs to 14 residues. CDR3 coding DNA: TGTGCCAGCAGTTTGAGGGTAACTAACTATGGCTACACCTTC. This gives the protein CASSLRVTNYGYTF.

The genes are TRBV7-2 and TRBJ2-1; TRBD2 matches at 7 bases. Germline V gene sequence: CDR1 SGHTA, CDR2 FQGNSA. The CDR3 has 15 residues. V shed 5 bases, J shed 3 bases, and the junction held 7 bases outside the gene matches. DNA for the CDR3: TGTGCCAGCAGCCCAGAGCGGGGAGGCTACAATGAGCAGTTCTTC. This translates into CASSPERGGYNEQFF.

This chain joins TRBV28 and TRBJ2-2; D is uncertain. The V end lost 3 bases, the J end lost 2 bases, and 10 bases lay between the germline ends. The CDR3 consists of 15 residues. Looked up from germline, CDR1 is MDHEN and CDR2 is SYDVKM. The chain's CDR3 is CASSFAPKNTGELFF. For the CDR3, the DNA is TGTGCCAGCAGTTTCGCTCCTAAAAACACCGGGGAGCTGTTTTTT. Variable domain in full (rest from reference TRBV28 and TRBJ2-2): DVKVTQSSRYLVKRTGEKVFLECVQDMDHENMFWYRQDPGLGLRLIYFSYDVKMKEKGDIPEGYSVSREKKERFSLILESASTNQTSMYLCASSFAPKNTGELFFGEGSRLTVL.

The V and J genes are TRBV6-5 and TRBJ2-7; perhaps TRBD1 as D (6 bases). The CDR3 sequence is 13 residues long. Germline V gives CDR1 MNHEY, CDR2 SVGAGI. V was pared by 6 bases and J by 3 bases, with 12 bases between. In DNA, the CDR3 is TGTGCCAGCAGCCGGGGACAATACTACGAGCAGTACTTC. This codes for CASSRGQYYEQYF.

CDR3 nucleotides: TGTGCCAGCAGCGTAGATGGCGGGGAAAAACTGTTTTTT. It codes for CASSVDGGEKLFF. V is TRBV9 and J is TRBJ1-4; D is undetermined. The CDR3 totals 13 residues. V gave up 0 bases and J gave up 8 bases, with 8 bases separating them. The germline gives CDR1 SGDLS, CDR2 YYNGEE.

Here the CDR3 DNA reads TGTGCCAGCAGCTTGATTGACAGGGAAGCTGGAAACACCATATATTTT. Translated: CASSLIDREAGNTIYF. The chain links TRBV7-8 to TRBJ1-3; TRBD1 aligns across 7 bases. CDR1 and CDR2 from the germline V gene are SGHVS and FQNEAQ. Losses at the gene ends were 3 bases for V and 2 bases for J; bases not matched to a gene: 7. The CDR3 length is 16 residues.

This sequence joins TRBV5-6 and TRBJ2-3; 16 bases line up with TRBD2. The CDR3 is made up of 16 amino acids. Germline CDR1 SGHDT, CDR2 YYEEEE. V dropped 3 bases and J dropped 8; count of bases not matched to a gene: 6. In DNA, the CDR3 is TGTGCCAGCAGCTCGGGACTAGCGGGAGGGATTGTTACGCAGTATTTT. This encodes CASSSGLAGGIVTQYF.

The chain uses TRBV7-9 and TRBJ2-1; TRBD2 matches at 8 bases. The V and J ends lost 10 bases and 6 bases, in that order; junction bases with no gene match: 8. Per germline, CDR1 SEHNR and CDR2 FQNEAQ (reference sequence). CDR3 length equals 13 residues. The CDR3 bases are TGTGCCACTGCGGGACTAGACAGCAATGAGCAGTTCTTC. Residues: CATAGLDSNEQFF.

The chain employs TRBV5-1 and TRBJ2-7; no definite D call. The germline CDR1 and CDR2 sequences are SGHRS and YFSETQ. The CDR3 runs to 16 residues. V gave up 4 bases and J gave up 2 bases, with 19 bases separating them. For the CDR3, the DNA is TGCGCCAGCAGCATACATCTATCCGGTGGGCCCTACGAGCAGTACTTC. Its protein product is CASSIHLSGGPYEQYF.

The chain has TRBV3-1 (or the pseudogene TRBV3-2) and TRBJ2-1, with 9 bases lining up with TRBD2. CDR3 size: 15 residues. Germline trimming cut 3 bases from V and 13 bases from J; bases unmatched to any gene: 13. Looked up from germline, CDR1 is LGHDT and CDR2 is YNNKEL (reference sequence). CDR3 DNA: TGTGCCAGCAGCCAGACAGAGAGGCTAGCGGGGTCACAGTTCTTC. As protein: CASSQTERLAGSQFF.

V is TRBV12-3 or TRBV12-4 and J is TRBJ2-2; D uncertain. This CDR3 contains 12 residues. Trimming took off 10 bases at V and 2 bases at J, with 8 bases between the two ends. CDR3 sequence reads: CATLSNTGELFF. The CDR3 DNA follows: TGTGCCACCTTGAGTAACACCGGGGAGCTGTTTTTT.

This sequence joins TRBV6-2 or TRBV6-3 and TRBJ2-5; 8 bases match TRBD1. J gave up 8 bases and V 2 bases, and 13 bases lay outside the gene matches. The CDR3 sequence is 16 residues long. In germline, CDR1 is MNHEY, CDR2 SVGEGT. DNA of the CDR3: TGTGCCAGCAGTTACACCCAGGACAGGGCCCTCGGTACCCAGTACTTC. Translated, it gives CASSYTQDRALGTQYF.

The V gene is TRBV19, the J gene TRBJ2-2; D is undetermined. The CDR3 has 12 amino acids. Germline CDR1 LNHDA, CDR2 SQIVND (reference sequence). The V end was cut by 1 base, the J end by 6 bases, with 3 bases between. This CDR3 reads CASSIVSGELFF. Here the CDR3 DNA reads TGTGCCAGTAGTATAGTATCCGGGGAGCTGTTTTTT.

This clone was recorded a few times. V is TRBV23-1 and J is TRBJ1-5; D unclear. TRBV23-1 is an ORF for which the function is uncertain. Trimming shortened V by 0 bases and J by 2 bases, and 8 bases separated the two germline ends. The CDR3 extends over 15 amino acids. The CDR3 sequence: CASSQSMEGNQPQHF. The CDR3 DNA sequence: TGCGCCAGCAGTCAATCAATGGAGGGCAATCAGCCCCAGCATTTT.

The rearrangement joins TRBV7-2 to TRBJ2-1; 11 nucleotides match TRBD2. The CDR3 covers 14 residues. CDR1 is SGHTA and CDR2 is FQGNSA in the germline V gene. J lost 5 bases, V lost 8 bases, and 5 bases had no gene match. The CDR3 loop is CASATSGTNNEQFF. CDR3 DNA: TGTGCCAGCGCGACTAGCGGGACTAACAATGAGCAGTTCTTC.

The count of this clone is one. The rearrangement links TRBV4-3 to TRBJ2-1; the match to TRBD2 covers 7 bases. The CDR3 totals 16 residues. The germline V gene has CDR1 LGHNA and CDR2 YSLEER. J lost 7 bases, V lost 0 bases, and 9 bases had no gene match. The chain's CDR3 is CASSQDSTGAGNEQFF. CDR3 DNA sequence: TGCGCCAGCAGCCAAGATTCGACGGGAGCGGGGAATGAGCAGTTCTTC.

The J gene is TRBJ1-1, the V gene TRBV28, with TRBD1 identical over 9 bases. The CDR3 loop spans 15 amino acids. J was trimmed by 1 base and V by 7 bases; bases with no gene match: 7. Germline assignment: CDR1 MDHEN and CDR2 SYDVKM. CDR3 in DNA: TGTGCCAGCAACCCCCCGGACAGGGGGAACACTGAAGCTTTCTTT. It specifies CASNPPDRGNTEAFF.

The chain combines TRBV25-1 with TRBJ1-2; D is unclear. The CDR3 loop spans 11 amino acids. CDR1 and CDR2 from the germline V gene are MGHDK and SYGVNS. The V end lost 5 bases, the J end lost 8 bases, and 9 bases lay between the germline ends. CDR3 loop: CASSLGRGYTF. Written as DNA, the CDR3 is TGTGCCAGCAGTTTGGGGAGGGGCTACACCTTC.

The rearrangement uses TRBV7-2 and TRBJ1-1, with a tentative D call TRBD1 (5 bases). CDR1 is SGHTA, CDR2 FQGNSA, per germline. The ends were cut back, 5 bases at V and 3 bases at J, with 13 bases in the middle. CDR3 length: 14 residues. The CDR3 nucleotides read TGTGCCAGCAGCCAATTGACAGCCTACACTGAAGCTTTCTTT. It yields the protein CASSQLTAYTEAFF. The whole variable domain, remainder taken from reference TRBV7-2 and TRBJ1-1, is GAGVSQSPSNKVTEKGKDVELRCDPISGHTALYWYRQSLGQGLEFLIYFQGNSAPDKSGLPSDRFSAERTGGSVSTLTIQRTQQEDSAVYLCASSQLTAYTEAFFGQGTRLTVV.

This chain links TRBV28 with TRBJ1-2; D might be TRBD1 (6 bases). CDR3 length: 14 residues. V lost 6 bases to trimming and J lost 6 bases, with 17 bases between them. CDR1 is MDHEN, CDR2 SYDVKM, per germline. Written as DNA, the CDR3 is TGTGCCAGCAGCTACGACAGGCTGAGGGATGGCTACACCTTC. Protein product: CASSYDRLRDGYTF.

The J gene is TRBJ2-1, the V gene TRBV6-5, with D possibly matching TRBD2 (6 bases). Germline CDR1 and CDR2: MNHEY and SVGAGI. Trimming removed 8 bases from V and 1 base from J, with 12 bases in between. The length of the CDR3 is 14 residues. The CDR3 spells CASGNSGSYNEQFF. In DNA, the CDR3 is TGTGCCAGCGGGAATAGCGGTTCCTACAATGAGCAGTTCTTC.

As DNA, the CDR3 is TGTGCCAGCCCTAAAACCAGGGGTGGAAACGAGCAGTACTTC. Translated: CASPKTRGGNEQYF. The chain links TRBV21-1 to TRBJ2-7; TRBD1, as called in the table, went unchecked against the DNA. TRBV21-1 corresponds to a pseudogene. This CDR3 region has 14 residues.

This clone appeared a single time. V gene TRBV27 combines with J gene TRBJ1-2, with D possibly TRBD1 on 6 matching bases. The germline V gene encodes CDR1 MNHEY and CDR2 SMNVEV (reference sequence). This CDR3 has 14 amino acids. V was clipped by 0 bases and J by 8 bases, with 13 bases between them. The CDR3 sequence: CASSLSGTTRGYTF. In DNA, the CDR3 is TGTGCCAGCAGTTTATCGGGGACAACACGCGGCTACACCTTC.

This chain links TRBV7-2 with TRBJ2-1; 9 positions match TRBD1. Germline trimming cut 5 bases from V and 2 bases from J; bases unmatched to any gene: 10. From germline, CDR1 is SGHTA and CDR2 FQGNSA. This CDR3 has 17 residues. The CDR3 nucleotides read TGTGCCAGCAGCAGTCAACCGGGACAGGGACCCTACAATGAGCAGTTCTTC. Protein sequence: CASSSQPGQGPYNEQFF.